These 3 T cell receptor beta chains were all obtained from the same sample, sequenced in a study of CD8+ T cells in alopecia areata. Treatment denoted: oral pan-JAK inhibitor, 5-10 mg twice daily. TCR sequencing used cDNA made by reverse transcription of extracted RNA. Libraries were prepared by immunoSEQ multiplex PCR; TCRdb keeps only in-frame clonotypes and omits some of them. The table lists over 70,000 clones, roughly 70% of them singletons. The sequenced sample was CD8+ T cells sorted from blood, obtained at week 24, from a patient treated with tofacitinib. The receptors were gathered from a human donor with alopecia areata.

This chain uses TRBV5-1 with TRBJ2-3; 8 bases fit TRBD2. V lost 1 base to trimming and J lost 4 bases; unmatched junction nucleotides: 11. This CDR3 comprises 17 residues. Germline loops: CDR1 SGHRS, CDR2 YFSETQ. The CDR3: CASSLSYGGGTPDTQYF. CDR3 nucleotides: TGCGCCAGCAGCTTGTCTTACGGCGGGGGGACCCCAGATACGCAGTATTTT.

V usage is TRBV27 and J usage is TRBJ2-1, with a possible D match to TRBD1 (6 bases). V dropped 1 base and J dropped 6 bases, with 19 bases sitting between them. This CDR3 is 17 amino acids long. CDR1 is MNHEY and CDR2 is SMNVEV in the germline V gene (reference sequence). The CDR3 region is CASSLWGQGRVGNEQFF. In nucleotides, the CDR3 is TGTGCCAGCAGTTTATGGGGGCAGGGGCGGGTCGGCAATGAGCAGTTCTTC.

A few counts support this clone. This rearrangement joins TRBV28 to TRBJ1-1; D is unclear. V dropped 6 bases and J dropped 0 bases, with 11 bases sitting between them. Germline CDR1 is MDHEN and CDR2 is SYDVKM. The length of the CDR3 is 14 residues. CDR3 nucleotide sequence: TGTGCCAGCAGGAAACAGAGACTGAACACTGAAGCTTTCTTT. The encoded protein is CASRKQRLNTEAFF.